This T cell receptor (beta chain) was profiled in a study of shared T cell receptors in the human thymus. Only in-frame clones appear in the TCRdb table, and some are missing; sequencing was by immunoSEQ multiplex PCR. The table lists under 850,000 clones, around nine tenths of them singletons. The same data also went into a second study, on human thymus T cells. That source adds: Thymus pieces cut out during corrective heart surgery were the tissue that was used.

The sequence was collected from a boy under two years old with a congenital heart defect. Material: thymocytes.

CDR3 bases: TGTGCCAGCAGCCTATGGACTAGCGGTCTACTACGGTCCTACAATGAGCAGTTCTTC. This sequence encodes CASSLWTSGLLRSYNEQFF. The chain employs TRBV5-4 and TRBJ2-1; 10 bases align to TRBD2. Germline-derived CDR1 and CDR2 are SGHNT and YYREEE (reference sequence). The length of the CDR3 is 19 residues. Trimming took 4 bases from V and 1 from J; bases not matched to a gene: 14.